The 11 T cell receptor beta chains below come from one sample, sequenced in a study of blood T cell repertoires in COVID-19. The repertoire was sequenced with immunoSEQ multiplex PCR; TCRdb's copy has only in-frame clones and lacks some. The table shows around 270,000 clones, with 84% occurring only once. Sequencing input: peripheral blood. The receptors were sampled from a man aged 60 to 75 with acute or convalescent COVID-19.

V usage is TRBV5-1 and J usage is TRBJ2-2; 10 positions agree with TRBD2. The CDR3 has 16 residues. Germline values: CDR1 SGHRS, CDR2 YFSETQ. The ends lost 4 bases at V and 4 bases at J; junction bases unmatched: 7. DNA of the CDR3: TGCGCCAGCAGCCCCAACCTAGCGGGGGCCACCGGGGAGCTGTTTTTT. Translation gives CASSPNLAGATGELFF. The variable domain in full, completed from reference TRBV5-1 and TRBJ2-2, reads KAGVTQTPRYLIKTRGQQVTLSCSPISGHRSVSWYQQTPGQGLQFLFEYFSETQRNKGNFPGRFSGRQFSNSRSEMNVSTLELGDSALYLCASSPNLAGATGELFFGEGSRLTVL.

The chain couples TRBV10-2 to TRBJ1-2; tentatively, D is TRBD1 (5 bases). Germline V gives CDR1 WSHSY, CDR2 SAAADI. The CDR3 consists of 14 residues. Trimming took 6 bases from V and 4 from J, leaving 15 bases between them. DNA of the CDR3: TGCGCCAGCAGAGATCCAGGGAGGACCTATGGCTACACCTTC. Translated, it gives CASRDPGRTYGYTF.

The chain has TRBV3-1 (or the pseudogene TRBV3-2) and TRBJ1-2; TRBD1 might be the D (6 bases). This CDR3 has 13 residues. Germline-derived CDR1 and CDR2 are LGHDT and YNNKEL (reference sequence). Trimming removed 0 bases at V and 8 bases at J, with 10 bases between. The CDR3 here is CASSQEGARGYTF. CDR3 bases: TGTGCCAGCAGCCAAGAGGGGGCTCGAGGCTACACCTTC.

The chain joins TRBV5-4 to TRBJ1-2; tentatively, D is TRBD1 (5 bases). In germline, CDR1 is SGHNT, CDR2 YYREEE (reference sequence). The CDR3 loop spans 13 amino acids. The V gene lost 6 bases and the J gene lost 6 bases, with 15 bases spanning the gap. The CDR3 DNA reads TGTGCCAGCACCGTTCAGGGTACGAATGGCTACACCTTC. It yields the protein CASTVQGTNGYTF. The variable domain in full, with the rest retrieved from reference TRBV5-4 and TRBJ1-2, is ETGVTQSPTHLIKTRGQQVTLRCSSQSGHNTVSWYQQALGQGPQFIFQYYREEENGRGNFPPRFSGLQFPNYSSELNVNALELDDSALYLCASTVQGTNGYTFGSGTRLTVV.

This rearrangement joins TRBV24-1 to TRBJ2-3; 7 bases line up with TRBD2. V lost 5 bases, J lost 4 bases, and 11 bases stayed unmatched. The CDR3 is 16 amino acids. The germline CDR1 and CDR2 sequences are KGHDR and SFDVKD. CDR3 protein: CATSGQGRGAADTQYF. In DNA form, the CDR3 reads TGTGCCACCAGTGGCCAAGGGAGGGGCGCCGCAGATACGCAGTATTTT.

The DNA for the CDR3 is TGTGCCAGCAGCGAGGGGGAGACCGGGGAGCTGTTTTTT. Amino acid sequence: CASSEGETGELFF. This sequence joins TRBV6-2 or TRBV6-3 and TRBJ2-2; TRBD1 is a possible D gene (6 bases). Trimming took off 6 bases at V and 5 bases at J, with 10 bases between the two ends. Per the germline V gene, CDR1 is MNHEY and CDR2 is SVGEGT. This CDR3 has 13 residues.

The CDR3 protein is CASSLAGSGGKETQYF. DNA for the CDR3: TGTGCCAGCAGCTTGGCTGGTAGCGGGGGGAAAGAGACCCAGTACTTC. The chain couples TRBV5-6 to TRBJ2-5, with TRBD2 identical over 10 bases. Germline CDR1 and CDR2: SGHDT and YYEEEE. V shed 0 bases and J 3 bases; nucleotides not matched to a gene: 5. The CDR3 runs 16 residues.

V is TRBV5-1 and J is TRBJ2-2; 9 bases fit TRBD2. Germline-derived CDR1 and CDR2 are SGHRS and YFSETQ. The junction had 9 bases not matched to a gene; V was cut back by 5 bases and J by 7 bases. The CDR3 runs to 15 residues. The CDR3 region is CASRSAGGPVGELFF. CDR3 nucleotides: TGCGCCAGCAGAAGTGCGGGGGGGCCGGTCGGGGAGCTGTTTTTT.

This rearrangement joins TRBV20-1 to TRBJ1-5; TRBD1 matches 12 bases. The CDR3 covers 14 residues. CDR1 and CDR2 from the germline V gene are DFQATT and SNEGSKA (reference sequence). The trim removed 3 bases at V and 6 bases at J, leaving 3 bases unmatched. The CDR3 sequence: CSASGTGGLQPQHF. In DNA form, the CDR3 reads TGCAGTGCTAGTGGGACAGGGGGCCTTCAGCCCCAGCATTTT.

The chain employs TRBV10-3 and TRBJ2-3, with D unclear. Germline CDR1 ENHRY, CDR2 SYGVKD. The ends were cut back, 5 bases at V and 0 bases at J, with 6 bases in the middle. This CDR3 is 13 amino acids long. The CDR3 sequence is CAISKTSTDTQYF. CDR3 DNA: TGTGCCATCAGTAAGACTAGCACAGATACGCAGTATTTT.

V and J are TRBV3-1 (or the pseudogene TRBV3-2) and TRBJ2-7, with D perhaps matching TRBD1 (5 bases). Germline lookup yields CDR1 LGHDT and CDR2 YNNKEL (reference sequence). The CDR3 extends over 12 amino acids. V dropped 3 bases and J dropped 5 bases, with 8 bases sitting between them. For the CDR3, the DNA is TGTGCCAGCAGCCAGGCCAGGGACGAGCAGTACTTC. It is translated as CASSQARDEQYF.